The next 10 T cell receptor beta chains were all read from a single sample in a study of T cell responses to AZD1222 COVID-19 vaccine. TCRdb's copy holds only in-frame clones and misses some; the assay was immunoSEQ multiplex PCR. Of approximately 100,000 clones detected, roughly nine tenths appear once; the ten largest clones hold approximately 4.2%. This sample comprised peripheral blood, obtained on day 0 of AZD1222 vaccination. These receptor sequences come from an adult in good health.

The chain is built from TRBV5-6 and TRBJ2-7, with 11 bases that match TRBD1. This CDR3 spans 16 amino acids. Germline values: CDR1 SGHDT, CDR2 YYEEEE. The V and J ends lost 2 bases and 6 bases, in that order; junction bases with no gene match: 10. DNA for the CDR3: TGTGCCAGCAGCTTTGGGCATACGGGACAGGGGGGCGAGCAGTACTTC. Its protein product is CASSFGHTGQGGEQYF.

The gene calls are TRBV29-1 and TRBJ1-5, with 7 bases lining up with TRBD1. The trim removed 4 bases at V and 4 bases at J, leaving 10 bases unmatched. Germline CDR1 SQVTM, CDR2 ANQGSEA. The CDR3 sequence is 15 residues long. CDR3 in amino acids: CSVARGHGLNQPQHF. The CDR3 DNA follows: TGCAGCGTTGCAAGGGGGCACGGCCTTAATCAGCCCCAGCATTTT.

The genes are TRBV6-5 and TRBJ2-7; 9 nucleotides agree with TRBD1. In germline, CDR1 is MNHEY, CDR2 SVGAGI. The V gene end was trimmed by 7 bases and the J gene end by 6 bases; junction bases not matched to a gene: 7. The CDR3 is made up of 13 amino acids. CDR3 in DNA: TGTGCCAGCATCCGGGACAGGGCAGGCGAGCAGTACTTC. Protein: CASIRDRAGEQYF.

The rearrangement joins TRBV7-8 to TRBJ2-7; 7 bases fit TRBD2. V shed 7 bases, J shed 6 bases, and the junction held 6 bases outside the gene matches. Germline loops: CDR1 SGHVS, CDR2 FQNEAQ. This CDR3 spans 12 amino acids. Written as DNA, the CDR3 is TGTGCCAGCAACCGCGGGGGTTCCGAGCAGTACTTC. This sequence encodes CASNRGGSEQYF. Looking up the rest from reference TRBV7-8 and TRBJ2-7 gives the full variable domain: GAGVSQSPRYKVAKRGQDVALRCDPISGHVSLFWYQQALGQGPEFLTYFQNEAQLDKSGLPSDRFFAERPEGSVSTLKIQRTQQEDSAVYLCASNRGGSEQYFGPGTRLTVT.

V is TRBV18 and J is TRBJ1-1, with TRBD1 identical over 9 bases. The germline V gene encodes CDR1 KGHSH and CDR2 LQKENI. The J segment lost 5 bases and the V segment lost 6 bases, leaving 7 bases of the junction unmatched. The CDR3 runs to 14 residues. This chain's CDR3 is CASSLDRGDTEAFF. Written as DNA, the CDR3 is TGTGCCAGCTCTTTGGACAGGGGCGATACTGAAGCTTTCTTT.

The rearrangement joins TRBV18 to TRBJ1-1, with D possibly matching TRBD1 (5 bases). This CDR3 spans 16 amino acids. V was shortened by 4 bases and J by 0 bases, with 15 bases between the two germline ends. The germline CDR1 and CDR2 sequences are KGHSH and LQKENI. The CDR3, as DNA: TGTGCCAGCTCACTTCGACAGCATACCATGAACACTGAAGCTTTCTTT. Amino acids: CASSLRQHTMNTEAFF. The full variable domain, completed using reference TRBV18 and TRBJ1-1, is NAGVMQNPRHLVRRRGQEARLRCSPMKGHSHVYWYRQLPEEGLKFMVYLQKENIIDESGMPKERFSAEFPKEGPSILRIQQVVRGDSAAYFCASSLRQHTMNTEAFFGQGTRLTVV.

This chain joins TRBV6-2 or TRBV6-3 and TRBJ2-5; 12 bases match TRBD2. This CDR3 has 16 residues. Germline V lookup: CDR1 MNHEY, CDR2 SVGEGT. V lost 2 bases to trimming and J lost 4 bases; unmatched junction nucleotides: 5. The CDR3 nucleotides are TGTGCCAGCAGTTACGGACTAGCGGGGATTGGAGAGACCCAGTACTTC. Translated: CASSYGLAGIGETQYF.

CDR3 loop: CASSQDGNNQPQHF. The CDR3 DNA is TGTGCCAGCAGCCAAGATGGTAATAATCAGCCCCAGCATTTT. The V and J genes are TRBV3-1 (or the pseudogene TRBV3-2) and TRBJ1-5; D not resolved. CDR1 is LGHDT, CDR2 YNNKEL, per germline (reference sequence). CDR3 length equals 14 residues. Trimming took 0 bases from V and 4 from J, leaving 7 bases between them.

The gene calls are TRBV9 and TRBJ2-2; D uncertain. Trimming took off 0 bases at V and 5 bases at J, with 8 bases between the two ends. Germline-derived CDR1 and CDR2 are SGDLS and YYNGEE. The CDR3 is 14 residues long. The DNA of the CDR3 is TGTGCCAGCAGCGTAGGAGGTACTACCGGGGAGCTGTTTTTT. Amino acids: CASSVGGTTGELFF. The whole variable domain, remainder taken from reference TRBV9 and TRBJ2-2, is DSGVTQTPKHLITATGQRVTLRCSPRSGDLSVYWYQQSLDQGLQFLIQYYNGEERAKGNILERFSAQQFPDLHSELNLSSLELGDSALYFCASSVGGTTGELFFGEGSRLTVL.

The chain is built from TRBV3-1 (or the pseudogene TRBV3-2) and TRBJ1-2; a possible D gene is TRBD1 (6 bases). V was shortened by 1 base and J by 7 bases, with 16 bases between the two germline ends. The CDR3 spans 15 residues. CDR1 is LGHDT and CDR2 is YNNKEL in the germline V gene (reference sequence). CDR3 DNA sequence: TGTGCCAGCAGCCAAGCGTCGCAGGGGCGAGGTGGCTACACCTTC. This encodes CASSQASQGRGGYTF.